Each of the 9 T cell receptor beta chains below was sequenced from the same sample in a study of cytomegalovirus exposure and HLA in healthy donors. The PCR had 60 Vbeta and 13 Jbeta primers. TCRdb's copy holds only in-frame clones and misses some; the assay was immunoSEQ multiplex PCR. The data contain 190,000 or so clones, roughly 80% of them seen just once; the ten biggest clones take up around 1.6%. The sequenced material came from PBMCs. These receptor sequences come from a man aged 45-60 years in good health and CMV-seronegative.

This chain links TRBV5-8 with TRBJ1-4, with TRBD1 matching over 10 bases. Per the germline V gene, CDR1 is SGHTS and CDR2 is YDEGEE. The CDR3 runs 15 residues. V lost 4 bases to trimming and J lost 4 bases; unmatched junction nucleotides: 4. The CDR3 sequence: CASSKGQGINEKLFF. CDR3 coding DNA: TGTGCCAGCAGCAAGGGACAGGGGATTAATGAAAAACTGTTTTTT.

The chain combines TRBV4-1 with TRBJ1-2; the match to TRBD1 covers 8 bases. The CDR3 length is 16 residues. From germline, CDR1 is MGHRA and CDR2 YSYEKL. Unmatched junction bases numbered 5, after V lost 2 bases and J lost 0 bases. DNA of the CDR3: TGCGCCAGCAGCCAACAAGGGACAGGAGCTAACTATGGCTACACCTTC. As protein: CASSQQGTGANYGYTF.

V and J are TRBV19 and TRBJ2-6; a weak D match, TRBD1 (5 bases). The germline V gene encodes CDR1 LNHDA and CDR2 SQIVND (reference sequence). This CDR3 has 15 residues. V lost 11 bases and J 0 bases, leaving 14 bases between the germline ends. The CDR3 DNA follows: TGTGCCGTAAGGGGATTAGACTCTGGGGCCAACGTCCTGACTTTC. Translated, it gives CAVRGLDSGANVLTF.

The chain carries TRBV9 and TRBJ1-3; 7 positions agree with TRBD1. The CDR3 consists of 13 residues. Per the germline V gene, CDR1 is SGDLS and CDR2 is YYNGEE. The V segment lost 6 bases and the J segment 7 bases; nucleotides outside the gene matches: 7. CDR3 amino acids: CASTQTGSNTIYF. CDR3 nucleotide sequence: TGTGCCAGCACCCAGACAGGGAGTAACACCATATATTTT.

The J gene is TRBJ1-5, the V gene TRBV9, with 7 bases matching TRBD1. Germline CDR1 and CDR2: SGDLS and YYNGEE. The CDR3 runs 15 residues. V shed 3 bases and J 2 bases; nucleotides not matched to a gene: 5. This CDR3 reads CASSEQGLGNQPQHF. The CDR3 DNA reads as TGTGCCAGCAGCGAACAGGGGCTTGGCAATCAGCCCCAGCATTTT.

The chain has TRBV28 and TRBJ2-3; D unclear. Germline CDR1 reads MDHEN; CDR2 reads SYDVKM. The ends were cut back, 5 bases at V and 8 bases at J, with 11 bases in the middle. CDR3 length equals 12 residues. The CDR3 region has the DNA TGTGCCAGCAGTATAAACCGGGTTACGCAGTATTTT. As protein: CASSINRVTQYF.

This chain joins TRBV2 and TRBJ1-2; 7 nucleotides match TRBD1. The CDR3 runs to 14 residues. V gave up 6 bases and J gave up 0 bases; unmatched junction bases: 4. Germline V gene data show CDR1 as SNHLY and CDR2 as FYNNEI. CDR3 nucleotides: TGTGCCAGCAGCTGGGACAGCTCTAACTATGGCTACACCTTC. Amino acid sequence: CASSWDSSNYGYTF. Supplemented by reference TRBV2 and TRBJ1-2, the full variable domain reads EPEVTQTPSHQVTQMGQEVILRCVPISNHLYFYWYRQILGQKVEFLVSFYNNEISEKSEIFDDQFSVERPDGSNFTLKIRSTKLEDSAMYFCASSWDSSNYGYTFGSGTRLTVV.

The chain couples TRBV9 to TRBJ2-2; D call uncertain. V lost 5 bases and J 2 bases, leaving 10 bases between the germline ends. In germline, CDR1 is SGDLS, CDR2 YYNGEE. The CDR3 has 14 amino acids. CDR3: CASRRSSNTGELFF. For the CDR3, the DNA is TGTGCCAGCAGGCGGTCTTCAAACACCGGGGAGCTGTTTTTT.

This CDR3 is CASSRDRHEKLFF. The CDR3 region has the DNA TGTGCCAGCAGTCGGGACAGGCATGAAAAACTGTTTTTT. This chain links TRBV6-5 with TRBJ1-4, with 8 bases matching TRBD1. V lost 5 bases, J lost 6 bases, and 2 bases stayed unmatched. Germline-derived CDR1 and CDR2 are MNHEY and SVGAGI. The CDR3 is 13 residues long.